The present T cell receptor (beta chain) was sequenced within a study of T cell responses to AZD1222 COVID-19 vaccine. V lost 5 bases, J lost 0 bases, and 10 bases lay in between. The CDR3 has 14 residues. Germline V lookup: CDR1 SEHNR, CDR2 FQNEAQ (reference sequence). TCRdb keeps only in-frame clones here, not all; method: immunoSEQ multiplex PCR. The sample has about 81,000 clones; around 93% are singletons. The sequences come from peripheral blood, collected 28 days after the second AZD1222 dose. The clonotype was recovered from an adult who received the AZD1222 COVID-19 vaccine. The J gene is TRBJ1-1, the V gene TRBV7-9; weak D call: TRBD1 (6 bases). The DNA of the CDR3 is TGTGCCAGCAGCGATAGGACAGTGAACACTGAAGCTTTCTTT. Amino acid sequence: CASSDRTVNTEAFF.